Following are 2 T cell receptor beta chains from one sample sequenced in a study of monozygotic twins with inflammatory bowel disease. For each CDR3 protein, TCRdb gives one entry from its re-call of the 5' RACE reads, without DNA. Recorded here are approximately 400,000 distinct CDR3 sequences; the top ten clones represent approximately 2.3%. The sample was blood. These receptors were taken from a human donor with ulcerative colitis or Crohn's disease, or a healthy co-twin of an affected twin (not recorded which).

This rearrangement joins TRBV19 to TRBJ2-3; absent DNA, TCRdb's TRBD1 call cannot be checked. The CDR3 loop spans 14 amino acids. Germline CDR1 reads LNHDA; CDR2 reads SQIVND (reference sequence). This CDR3 reads CASSFRQSSDTQYF.

The J gene is TRBJ1-6, the V gene TRBV3-1. Germline V CDR1 and CDR2: LGHDT, YNNKEL (reference sequence). There are 15 residues in the CDR3. CDR3 residues: CASSQLRSSSSPLHF.